Below are 14 T cell receptor beta chains sequenced from a single sample in a study of PD-1 blockade in classical Hodgkin lymphoma. Sequencing used immunoSEQ multiplex PCR; TCRdb keeps in-frame clones, though not all of them. This sample has 66,000 or so clones, with roughly two thirds found just once. Following autologous stem cell transplantation, relapse occurred in every patient, and exposure to brentuximab vedotin varied. The sequencing here drew on peripheral blood mononuclear cells (PBMCs), taken before the second cycle of nivolumab. The source is a human donor with classical Hodgkin lymphoma.

This chain connects TRBV29-1 to TRBJ2-7, with 9 positions matching TRBD1. J was trimmed by 6 bases and V by 3 bases; bases with no gene match: 3. In germline, CDR1 is SQVTM, CDR2 ANQGSEA. This CDR3 spans 12 amino acids. The CDR3 DNA reads TGCAGCGTTGACACAGGGGGCAGCGAGCAGTACTTC. Translated, it gives CSVDTGGSEQYF.

The V call is TRBV10-3, the J call TRBJ1-2; possibly TRBD1 for D (6 bases). This CDR3 comprises 14 residues. Between the trimmed V and J ends, which lost 2 bases and 7 bases, there was a span of 14 bases. Germline V gives CDR1 ENHRY, CDR2 SYGVKD. CDR3 coding DNA: TGTGCCATCAGTGAGGGGACACAGGAGGGTGGCTACACCTTC. The encoded protein is CAISEGTQEGGYTF.

On this clone itself: The limits of the CDR3 on the DNA are not certain, so only TCRdb's listed CDR3 is given. The chain uses TRBV19 and TRBJ2-5. Termini included, the CDR3 measures 15 amino acids. The V gene's germline CDR1 is LNHDA and CDR2 SQIVND (reference sequence). CDR3 amino acids: CASSVGEGARAGSYF.

The V and J genes are TRBV9 and TRBJ1-4; a weak D match, TRBD1 (6 bases). Trimming cost V 2 bases and J 2 bases, with 7 bases left between them. The CDR3 is 14 residues long. The germline V gene has CDR1 SGDLS and CDR2 YYNGEE. Written as DNA, the CDR3 is TGTGCCAGCAGCGTGGGGGGCACTAATGAAAAACTGTTTTTT. It is translated as CASSVGGTNEKLFF.

The chain combines TRBV13 with TRBJ2-5, with TRBD2 identical over 11 bases. The CDR3 is 17 amino acids. The germline V gene has CDR1 PRHDT and CDR2 FYEKMQ (reference sequence). V dropped 0 bases and J dropped 0; count of bases not matched to a gene: 3. Here the CDR3 DNA reads TGTGCCAGCAGCTTAGGGCTAGCGGGGGGTCACCAAGAGACCCAGTACTTC. Protein: CASSLGLAGGHQETQYF.

This sequence joins TRBV19 and TRBJ1-2; TRBD1 aligns across 7 bases. Per germline, CDR1 LNHDA and CDR2 SQIVND (reference sequence). Germline trimming cut 6 bases from V and 1 base from J; bases unmatched to any gene: 2. CDR3 length: 13 amino acids. The CDR3: CASRDRSNYGYTF. The CDR3 DNA reads as TGTGCCAGTAGGGACAGGAGTAACTATGGCTACACCTTC.

The V call is TRBV11-1, the J call TRBJ1-1; D remains ambiguous. Per germline, CDR1 SGHAT and CDR2 FQDESV (reference sequence). Trimming removed 1 base from V and 8 bases from J, with 8 bases in between. This CDR3 is built from 12 residues. The DNA of the CDR3 is TGTGCCAGCAGCTTAGACGAGTGGGAAGCTTTCTTT. This encodes CASSLDEWEAFF.

The chain uses TRBV19 and TRBJ1-1, with unresolved D. The CDR3 has 15 residues. V lost 4 bases and J 3 bases, leaving 15 bases between the germline ends. The germline V gene has CDR1 LNHDA and CDR2 SQIVND (reference sequence). CDR3 nucleotides: TGTGCCAGTAGTAAGTCCGGGGTGGATCACACTGAAGCTTTCTTT. Its protein is CASSKSGVDHTEAFF.

The gene calls are TRBV27 and TRBJ2-3; 9 bases are a match to TRBD2. CDR1 is MNHEY and CDR2 is SMNVEV in the germline V gene (reference sequence). CDR3 length equals 18 residues. V was pared by 6 bases and J by 0 bases, with 13 bases of the junction left unmatched. The CDR3 protein is CASSHGTSTTPSTDTQYF. In DNA, the CDR3 is TGTGCCAGCAGCCACGGGACTAGCACAACTCCTAGCACAGATACGCAGTATTTT.

This sequence joins TRBV30 and TRBJ1-6; D is unresolved. V lost 0 bases, J lost 7 bases, and 7 bases lay in between. The CDR3 covers 13 residues. Germline V gene data show CDR1 as GTSNPN and CDR2 as SVGIG (reference sequence). CDR3 loop: CAWSVHGNSPLHF. The CDR3, as DNA: TGTGCCTGGAGTGTACATGGGAATTCACCCCTCCACTTT.

CDR3 in DNA: TGTGCCAGCAGCGTAGCCCCAGGCCACGAGCAGTACTTC. As protein: CASSVAPGHEQYF. The chain links TRBV9 to TRBJ2-7, with D unclear. CDR1 and CDR2 (germline): SGDLS, YYNGEE. The CDR3 is 13 amino acids. Trimming pared 0 bases from V and 5 bases from J, leaving 9 bases between.

By share, this clone counts as medium-sized. The chain joins TRBV6-6 to TRBJ1-5, with TRBD1 identical over 7 bases. With 4 bases clipped from V and 3 bases from J, the junction kept 3 bases outside the gene matches. The CDR3 loop spans 14 amino acids. CDR1 MNHNY and CDR2 SVGAGI come from the germline V gene (reference sequence). The chain's CDR3 is CASSFRGFNQPQHF. DNA of the CDR3: TGTGCCAGCAGTTTCAGGGGGTTCAATCAGCCCCAGCATTTT.

V is TRBV6-6 and J is TRBJ2-1; D ambiguous. Trimming removed 0 bases from V and 7 bases from J, with 10 bases in between. Germline CDR1 and CDR2: MNHNY and SVGAGI (reference sequence). The length of the CDR3 is 14 residues. The DNA of the CDR3 is TGTGCCAGCAGTTACTCGCTGAATGGGAATGAGCAGTTCTTC. Its protein product is CASSYSLNGNEQFF.

The chain links TRBV18 to TRBJ1-1; D gene ambiguous. V was cut by 0 bases and J by 1 base, with 9 bases left in between. Germline V gives CDR1 KGHSH, CDR2 LQKENI. The CDR3 spans 15 residues. DNA for the CDR3: TGTGCCAGCTCACCACCTCAATCAGGGAACACTGAAGCTTTCTTT. Encoded protein: CASSPPQSGNTEAFF.